The clone carrying this TCR beta chain was found once. The sample belongs to a study of cytomegalovirus exposure and HLA in healthy donors. PCR used 60 Vbeta primers and 13 Jbeta primers. Measured with immunoSEQ multiplex PCR; TCRdb has only the in-frame clones, and not every one. The sample includes over 50,000 clones, about 80% of them seen just once. The CDR3 consists of 13 residues. J gave up 6 bases and V 4 bases, and 4 bases lay outside the gene matches. The germline gives CDR1 ENHRY, CDR2 SYGVKD. V usage is TRBV10-3 and J usage is TRBJ2-7; 9 positions match TRBD2. This TCR came from a man in his forties in good health and CMV-seronegative. The sequenced sample was PBMCs. Here the CDR3 DNA reads TGTGCCATCAGTGCGGGACTAGCCTCCGAGCAGTACTTC. It encodes CAISAGLASEQYF.